Listed below are T cell receptor beta chains from one sample, sequenced in a study of T cell responses to AZD1222 COVID-19 vaccine. Profiled with immunoSEQ multiplex PCR; TCRdb holds only in-frame clones, not every one. Here the sample spans about 92,000 clones, roughly 87% being singletons. Sequences were derived from peripheral blood, sampled on day 0 of AZD1222 vaccination. These TCRs come from an adult in good health. The CDR3 runs from the conserved cysteine through the conserved F or W. A D gene is named only where the DNA matches it firmly. Expanded clones are given a class, and other clones once, few, many or no size at all.

D	J	size	V	CDR3	DNA
NA	TRBJ1-4	once	TRBV28	CASSFPRQQNEKLFF	TGTGCCAGCAGTTTTCCGAGACAGCAGAATGAAAAACTGTTTTTT
NA	TRBJ1-6	NA	TRBV6-1	CASSEGSYNSPLHF	TGTGCCAGCAGTGAGGGCTCCTATAATTCACCCCTCCACTTT
NA	TRBJ2-5	NA	TRBV7-6	CASSLGLAGQETQYF	TGTGCCAGCAGCTTAGGTCTGGCAGGGCAAGAGACCCAGTACTTC
NA	TRBJ1-3	NA	TRBV5-5	CASSLNWGMGNTIYF	TGTGCCAGCAGCTTGAATTGGGGGATGGGAAACACCATATATTTT
NA	TRBJ1-1	NA	TRBV9	CASSAGTEAFF	TGTGCCAGCAGCGCGGGAACTGAAGCTTTCTTT
NA	TRBJ1-3	NA	TRBV30	CAWKRQVSGNTIYF	TGTGCCTGGAAAAGACAGGTTTCTGGAAACACCATATATTTT
NA	TRBJ2-7	NA	TRBV5-1	CASSAGTYGQYF	TGCGCCAGCTCGGCGGGGACCTACGGGCAGTACTTC
TRBD1	TRBJ1-2	NA	TRBV18	CASSRDRAGGYTF	TGTGCCAGCTCACGGGACAGGGCTGGGGGCTACACCTTC
NA	TRBJ1-5	once	TRBV6-6	CASSYSASSGNQPQHF	TGTGCCAGCAGTTACTCAGCTTCCTCGGGCAATCAGCCCCAGCATTTT
NA	TRBJ1-4	NA	TRBV3-1/TRBV3-2	CASSQVGGGEKLFF	TGTGCCAGCAGCCAAGTAGGGGGGGGTGAAAAACTGTTTTTT
NA	TRBJ1-1	NA	TRBV5-5	CASSLGRYEAFF	TGTGCCAGCAGCTTGGGCAGATATGAAGCTTTCTTT
NA	TRBJ1-2	few	TRBV19	CASSINSNYGYTF	TGTGCCAGTAGTATCAACTCTAACTATGGCTACACCTTC
NA	TRBJ2-3	NA	TRBV4-2	CASSQARGKDTQYF	TGTGCCAGCAGCCAGGCCAGGGGAAAAGATACGCAGTATTTT
NA	TRBJ2-1	NA	TRBV5-1	CASSFSGTHSYNEQFF	TGCGCCAGCAGCTTCTCGGGGACACACTCCTACAATGAGCAGTTCTTC
NA	TRBJ2-7	once	TRBV6-2/TRBV6-3	CASSYPAYEQYF	TGTGCCAGCAGTTACCCAGCCTACGAGCAGTACTTC
NA	TRBJ2-1	NA	TRBV24-1	CATSDLRLDEQFF	TGTGCCACCAGTGATTTGAGGCTAGATGAGCAGTTCTTC
NA	TRBJ1-2	once	TRBV6-1	CASSALRGQHLNYGYTF	TGTGCCAGCAGTGCGTTAAGAGGACAGCACCTTAACTATGGCTACACCTTC
NA	TRBJ1-5	NA	TRBV4-1	CASSQDQGNQPQHF	TGCGCCAGCAGCCAAGATCAAGGTAATCAGCCCCAGCATTTT
NA	TRBJ1-4	NA	TRBV18	CASSPRTDNEKLFF	TGTGCCAGCTCCCCTAGGACAGATAATGAAAAACTGTTTTTT
NA	TRBJ1-2	NA	TRBV6-5	CASKIGEGIYGYTF	TGTGCCAGCAAGATAGGGGAGGGTATCTATGGCTACACCTTC
NA	TRBJ1-1	NA	TRBV7-9	CASSLRENTEAFF	TGTGCCAGCAGCTTAAGGGAGAACACTGAAGCTTTCTTT
TRBD2	TRBJ2-3	NA	TRBV2	CASSEVAGGGTDTQYF	TGTGCCAGCAGTGAAGTAGCGGGGGGAGGTACAGATACGCAGTATTTT